Below are 4 T cell receptor beta chains sequenced from a single sample in a study of blood T cell repertoires in COVID-19. Sequenced by immunoSEQ multiplex PCR; TCRdb stores in-frame clones only, minus some. The table includes over 100,000 clones, roughly 86% detected once. Input material: peripheral blood. The source of these receptors is a woman between 65 and 79 years old with COVID-19, enrolled during active disease.

This chain links TRBV5-1 with TRBJ1-3, with unresolved D. V was trimmed by 1 base and J by 4 bases, leaving 12 bases between them. The CDR3 runs 15 residues. Germline V lookup: CDR1 SGHRS, CDR2 YFSETQ. The CDR3 DNA sequence: TGCGCCAGCAGCTTGAGAGAGAATCACGGAAACACCATATATTTT. This sequence encodes CASSLRENHGNTIYF. Complete variable domain (other parts from reference TRBV5-1 and TRBJ1-3): KAGVTQTPRYLIKTRGQQVTLSCSPISGHRSVSWYQQTPGQGLQFLFEYFSETQRNKGNFPGRFSGRQFSNSRSEMNVSTLELGDSALYLCASSLRENHGNTIYFGEGSWLTVV.

This clone is a singleton in its sample. V is TRBV5-4 and J is TRBJ1-2, with 10 nucleotides matching TRBD1. CDR1 and CDR2 from the germline V gene are SGHNT and YYREEE (reference sequence). V was pared by 6 bases and J by 4 bases, with 6 bases of the junction left unmatched. The length of the CDR3 is 14 residues. In DNA, the CDR3 is TGTGCCAGCACCATCGACAGGGGGCTCTATGGCTACACCTTC. It yields the protein CASTIDRGLYGYTF.

The chain carries TRBV6-2 or TRBV6-3 and TRBJ1-1; tentative D call: TRBD1 (5 bases). CDR3 size: 15 residues. Trimming removed 5 bases at V and 0 bases at J, with 13 bases between. Looked up from germline, CDR1 is MNHEY and CDR2 is SVGEGT. This CDR3 is CASSARQLLNTEAFF. CDR3 nucleotide sequence: TGTGCCAGCAGTGCGCGACAGCTCCTGAACACTGAAGCTTTCTTT.

V gene TRBV2 combines with J gene TRBJ2-5, with TRBD1 matching 9 bases. The germline V gene encodes CDR1 SNHLY and CDR2 FYNNEI. The CDR3 has 17 residues. V trimming: 1 base; J trimming: 4 bases; junction bases outside the gene matches: 10. CDR3 coding DNA: TGTGCCAGCAGTGAAGAGGTACAGGGGGCCGGACGAGAGACCCAGTACTTC. The encoded protein is CASSEEVQGAGRETQYF.